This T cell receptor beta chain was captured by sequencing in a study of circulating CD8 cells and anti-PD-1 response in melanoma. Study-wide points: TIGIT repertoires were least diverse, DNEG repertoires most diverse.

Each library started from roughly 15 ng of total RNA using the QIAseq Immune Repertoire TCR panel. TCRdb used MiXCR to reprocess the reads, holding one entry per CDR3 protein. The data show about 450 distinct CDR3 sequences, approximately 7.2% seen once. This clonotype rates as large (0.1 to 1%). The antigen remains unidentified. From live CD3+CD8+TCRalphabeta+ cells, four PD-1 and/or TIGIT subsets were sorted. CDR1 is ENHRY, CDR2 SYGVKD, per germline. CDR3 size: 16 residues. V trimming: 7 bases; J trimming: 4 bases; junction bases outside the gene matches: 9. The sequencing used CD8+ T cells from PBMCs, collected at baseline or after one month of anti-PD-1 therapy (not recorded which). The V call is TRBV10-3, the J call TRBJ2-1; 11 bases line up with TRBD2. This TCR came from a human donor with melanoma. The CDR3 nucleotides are TGTGCCATCAAGGCTAGCGGGGGGCCTACGTACAATGAGCAGTTCTTC. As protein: CAIKASGGPTYNEQFF.